This T cell receptor beta chain was identified in a study of blood T cells in healthy people across ages. A second PCR of about 7 to 12 cycles used a sample-barcoded 5' primer and a J-beta primer mix. Every cDNA molecule bore a tag from a template-switch adaptor containing 12 random nucleotides. TCRdb fed the 5' RACE reads into MiXCR, producing one record per CDR3 protein. The repertoire consists of approximately 780,000 distinct CDR3 sequences, with around 25% occurring once and the leading ten covering around 2.9%. This CDR3 is built from 12 residues. Germline-derived CDR1 and CDR2 are DFQATT and SNEGSKA (reference sequence). Of note for this clonotype: What it binds is not known.

Notes on the study in general: Since the PBMCs were unsorted, naive and antigen-experienced cells could not be conclusively compared.

This sample was also put to use in a study of T cells of mothers and their children. That paper states: Three healthy Caucasian mothers, along with their six children, were the donors.

Sequences were obtained from blood. This sequence was found in a boy between 10 and 17 years old in good health. This chain joins TRBV20-1 and TRBJ2-7, with TRBD2 matching 7 bases. The CDR3 protein is CRARGETYEQYF. The CDR3 region has the DNA TGCAGGGCCCGGGGGGAGACCTACGAGCAGTACTTC.